This T cell receptor (beta chain) was sequenced in a study of T cells in Graves' hyperthyroidism and ophthalmopathy. Broader study findings: It was a median approximately 7.1 months before onset that the model predicted ophthalmopathy.

Per germline, CDR1 SQVTM and CDR2 ANQGSEA. This CDR3 spans 17 amino acids. Trimming left V 2 bases short and J 7 bases short, with 23 bases between. Amplified TCR beta CDR3 regions derived from RNA transcripts. With the HTBI primer set, the TCR CDR3 went through a first round of RT-PCR. Via MiXCR, TCRdb re-called the multiplex PCR reads, giving one row per CDR3 protein. The profile shows 300,000 to 400,000 distinct CDR3 sequences, approximately 14% of them singletons. Any patient presenting with uncontrolled infection, other autoimmune disease, pregnancy or lactation was left out. The PBMCs had their origin in around 9.1 ml of fresh peripheral blood. This clonotype turned up a few times. The antigen is unknown.

This receptor was identified in a woman in her 30s with Graves' hyperthyroidism. Material: blood. The V gene is TRBV29-1, the J gene TRBJ1-4; tentatively, D is TRBD1 (6 bases). CDR3 nucleotides: TGCAGCGTTGAATTGGACCAAACAGAGGGGGAAAGTGAAAAACTGTTTTTT. As protein: CSVELDQTEGESEKLFF. Using reference TRBV29-1 and TRBJ1-4 for the parts outside the CDR3, the full variable domain is SAVISQKPSRDICQRGTSLTIQCQVDSQVTMMFWYRQQPGQSLTLIATANQGSEATYESGFVIDKFPISRPNLTFSTLTVSNMSPEDSSIYLCSVELDQTEGESEKLFFGSGTQLSVL.